The entry below describes one TCR beta chain. A far larger clone is only one base removed, so a read error is likely. The same CDR3 is also encoded by other DNA sequences in this sample. A deep-level run was used for the assay. Here immunoSEQ multiplex PCR was the method, and the copy in TCRdb shows in-frame clones only, minus some. Among about 500,000 clones listed, more than 70% were seen once. The germline V gene has CDR1 KGHSH and CDR2 LQKENI. The CDR3 is made up of 13 amino acids. This entry belongs to a study of shared clonotypes between healthy human individuals. What was sequenced was PBMCs. This TCR was sampled from a woman aged 40 to 50 in good health. Some clones in this sample may be carry-over from other donors' samples. V and J are TRBV18 and TRBJ1-4; the match to TRBD1 covers 7 bases. CDR3 nucleotide sequence: TGTGCCAGCTCCCAAGGGTCGGGTAACCAGGGGGTTTTT. Translated, it gives CASSQGSGNQGVF.